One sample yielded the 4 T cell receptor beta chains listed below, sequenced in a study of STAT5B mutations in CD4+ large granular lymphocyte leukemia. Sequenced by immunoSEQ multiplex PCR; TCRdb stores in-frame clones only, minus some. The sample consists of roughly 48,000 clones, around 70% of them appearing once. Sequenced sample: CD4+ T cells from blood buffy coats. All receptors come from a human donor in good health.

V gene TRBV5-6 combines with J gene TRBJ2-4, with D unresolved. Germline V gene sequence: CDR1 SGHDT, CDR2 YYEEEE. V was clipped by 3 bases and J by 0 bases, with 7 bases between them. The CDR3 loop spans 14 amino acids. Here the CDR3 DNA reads TGTGCCAGCAGCTGGACCGGAGCCAAAAACATTCAGTACTTC. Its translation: CASSWTGAKNIQYF. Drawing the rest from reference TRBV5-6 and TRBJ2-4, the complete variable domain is DAGVTQSPTHLIKTRGQQVTLRCSPKSGHDTVSWYQQALGQGPQFIFQYYEEEERQRGNFPDRFSGHQFPNYSSELNVNALLLGDSALYLCASSWTGAKNIQYFGAGTRLSVL.

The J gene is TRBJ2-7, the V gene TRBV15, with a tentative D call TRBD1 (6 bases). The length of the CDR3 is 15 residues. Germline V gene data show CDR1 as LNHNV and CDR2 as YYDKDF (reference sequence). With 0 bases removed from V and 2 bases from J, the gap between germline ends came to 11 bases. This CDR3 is CATSRDRQDPYEQYV. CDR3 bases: TGTGCCACCAGCAGAGATCGACAGGACCCCTACGAGCAGTACGTC.

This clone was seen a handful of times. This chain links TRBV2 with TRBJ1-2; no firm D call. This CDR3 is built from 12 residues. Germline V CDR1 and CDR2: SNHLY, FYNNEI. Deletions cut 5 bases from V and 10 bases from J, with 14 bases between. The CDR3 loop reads CASSSDGDNYTF. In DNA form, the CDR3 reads TGTGCCAGCAGTAGCGATGGGGATAACTACACCTTC.

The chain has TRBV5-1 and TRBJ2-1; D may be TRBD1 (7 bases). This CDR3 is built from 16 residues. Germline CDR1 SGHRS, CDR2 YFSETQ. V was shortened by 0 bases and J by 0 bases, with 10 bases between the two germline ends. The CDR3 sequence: CASSLAGDSSYNEQFF. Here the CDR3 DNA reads TGCGCCAGCAGCTTGGCGGGGGACAGCTCCTACAATGAGCAGTTCTTC.